This TCR beta chain was sequenced for a study of T cells after yellow fever vaccination. Synthesis of TCR cDNA relied on 5'RACE template switching, which attached a universal primer site and UMIs. TCRdb independently ran MiXCR on the 5' RACE reads; one entry per CDR3 protein. The sample lists some 300,000 distinct CDR3 sequences, around 8.1% occurring once. Trimming left V 8 bases short and J 1 base short, with 11 bases between. The germline V gene encodes CDR1 MGHDK and CDR2 SYGVNS. The CDR3 is 13 amino acids. This material consisted of PBMCs, taken about 41 days after the first yellow fever vaccination. The chain carries TRBV25-1 and TRBJ1-1; unclear D gene. The TCR sequence derives from a man aged 18 to 30 who received the YFV17D yellow fever vaccine. The CDR3 is CASSKGRNTEAFF. CDR3 DNA: TGTGCCAGCTCCAAAGGGCGGAACACTGAAGCTTTCTTT.